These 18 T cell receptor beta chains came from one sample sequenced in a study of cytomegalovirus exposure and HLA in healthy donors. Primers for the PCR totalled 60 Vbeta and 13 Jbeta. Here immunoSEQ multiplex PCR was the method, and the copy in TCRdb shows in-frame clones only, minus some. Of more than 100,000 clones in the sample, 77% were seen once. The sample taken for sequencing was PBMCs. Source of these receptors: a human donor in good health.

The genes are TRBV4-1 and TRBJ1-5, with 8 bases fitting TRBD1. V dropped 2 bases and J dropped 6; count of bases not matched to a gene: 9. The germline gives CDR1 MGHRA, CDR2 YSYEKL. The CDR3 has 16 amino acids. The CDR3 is CASSQSRQGLGQPQHF. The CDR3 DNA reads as TGCGCCAGCAGCCAATCCCGACAGGGGCTGGGTCAGCCCCAGCATTTT.

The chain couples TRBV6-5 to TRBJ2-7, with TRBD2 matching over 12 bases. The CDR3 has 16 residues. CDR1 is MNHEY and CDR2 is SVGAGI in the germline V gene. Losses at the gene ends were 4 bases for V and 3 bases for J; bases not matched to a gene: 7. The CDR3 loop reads CASSLLAGGRVYEQYF. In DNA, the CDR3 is TGTGCCAGCAGTTTACTAGCGGGGGGTCGGGTCTACGAGCAGTACTTC.

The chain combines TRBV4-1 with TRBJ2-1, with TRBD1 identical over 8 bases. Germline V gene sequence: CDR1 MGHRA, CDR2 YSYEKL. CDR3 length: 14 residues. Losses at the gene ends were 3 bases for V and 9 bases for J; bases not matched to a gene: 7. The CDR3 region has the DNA TGCGCCAGCAGCCAGAAGACAGGGGATGGTGAGCAGTTCTTC. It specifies CASSQKTGDGEQFF.

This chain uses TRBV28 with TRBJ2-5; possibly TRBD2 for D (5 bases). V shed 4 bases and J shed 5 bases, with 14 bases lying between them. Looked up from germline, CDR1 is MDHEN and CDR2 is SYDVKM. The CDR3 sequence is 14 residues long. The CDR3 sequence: CASSYGGERETQYF. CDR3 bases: TGTGCCAGCAGTTACGGTGGGGAGCGGGAGACCCAGTACTTC.

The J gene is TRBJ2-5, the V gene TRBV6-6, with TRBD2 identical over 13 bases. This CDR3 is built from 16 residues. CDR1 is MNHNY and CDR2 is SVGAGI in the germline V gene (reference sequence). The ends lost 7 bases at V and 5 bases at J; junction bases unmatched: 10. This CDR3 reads CASNLGLAGWEETQYF. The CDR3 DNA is TGTGCCAGCAACCTGGGACTAGCGGGATGGGAGGAGACCCAGTACTTC.

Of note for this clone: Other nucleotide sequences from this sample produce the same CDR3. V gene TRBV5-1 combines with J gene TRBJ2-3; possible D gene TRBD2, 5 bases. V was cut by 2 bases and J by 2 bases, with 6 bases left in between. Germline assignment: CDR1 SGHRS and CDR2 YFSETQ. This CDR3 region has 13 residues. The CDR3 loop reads CASSFRDTDTQYF. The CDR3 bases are TGCGCCAGCAGCTTCCGGGACACAGATACGCAGTATTTT.

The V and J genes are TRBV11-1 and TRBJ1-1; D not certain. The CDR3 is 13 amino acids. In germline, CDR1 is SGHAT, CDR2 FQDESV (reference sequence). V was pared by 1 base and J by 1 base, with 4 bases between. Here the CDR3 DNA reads TGTGCCAGCAGCTTAGGAGCGAACACTGAAGCTTTCTTT. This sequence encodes CASSLGANTEAFF.

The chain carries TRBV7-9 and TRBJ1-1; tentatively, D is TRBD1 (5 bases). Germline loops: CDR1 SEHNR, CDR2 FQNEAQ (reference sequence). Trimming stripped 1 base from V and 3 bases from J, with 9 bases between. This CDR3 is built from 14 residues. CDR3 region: CASSLGIGDTEAFF. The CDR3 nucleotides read TGTGCCAGCAGCTTAGGAATAGGGGACACTGAAGCTTTCTTT.

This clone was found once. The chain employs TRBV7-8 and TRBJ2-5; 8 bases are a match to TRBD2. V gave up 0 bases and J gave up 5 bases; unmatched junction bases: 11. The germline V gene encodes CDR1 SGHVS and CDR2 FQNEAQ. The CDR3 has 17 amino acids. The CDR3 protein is CASSLAIRGRFLETQYF. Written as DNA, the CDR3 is TGTGCCAGCAGCTTAGCTATCCGCGGGAGGTTCTTGGAGACCCAGTACTTC.

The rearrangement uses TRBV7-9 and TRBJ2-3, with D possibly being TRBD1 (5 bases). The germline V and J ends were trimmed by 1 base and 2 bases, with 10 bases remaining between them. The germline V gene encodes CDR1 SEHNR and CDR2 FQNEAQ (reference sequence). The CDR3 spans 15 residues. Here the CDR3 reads CASSLEGMITDTQYF. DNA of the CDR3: TGTGCCAGCAGCTTAGAGGGGATGATCACAGATACGCAGTATTTT. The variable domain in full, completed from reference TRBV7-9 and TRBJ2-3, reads DTGVSQNPRHKITKRGQNVTFRCDPISEHNRLYWYRQTLGQGPEFLTYFQNEAQLEKSRLLSDRFSAERPKGSFSTLEIQRTEQGDSAMYLCASSLEGMITDTQYFGPGTRLTVL.

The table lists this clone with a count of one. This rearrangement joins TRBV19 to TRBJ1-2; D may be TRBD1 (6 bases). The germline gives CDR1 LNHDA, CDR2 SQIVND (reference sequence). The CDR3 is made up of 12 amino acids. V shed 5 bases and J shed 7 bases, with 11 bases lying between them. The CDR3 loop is CASSSGVIGYTF. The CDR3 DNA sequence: TGTGCCAGTAGTTCAGGGGTTATTGGCTACACCTTC.

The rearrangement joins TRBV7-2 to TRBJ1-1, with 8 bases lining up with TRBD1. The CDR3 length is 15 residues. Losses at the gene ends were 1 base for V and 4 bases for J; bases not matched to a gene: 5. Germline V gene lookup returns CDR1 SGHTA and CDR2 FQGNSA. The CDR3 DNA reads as TGTGCCAGCAGCTTAGGATACAGGGGGGTCACTGAAGCTTTCTTT. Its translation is CASSLGYRGVTEAFF.

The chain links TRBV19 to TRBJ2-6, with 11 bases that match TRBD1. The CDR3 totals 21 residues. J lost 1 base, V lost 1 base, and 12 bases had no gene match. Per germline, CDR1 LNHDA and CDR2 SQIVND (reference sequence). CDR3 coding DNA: TGTGCCAGTAGTATAGTTGGGACAGGGGGTATTCCATTTTCTGGGGCCAACGTCCTGACTTTC. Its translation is CASSIVGTGGIPFSGANVLTF.

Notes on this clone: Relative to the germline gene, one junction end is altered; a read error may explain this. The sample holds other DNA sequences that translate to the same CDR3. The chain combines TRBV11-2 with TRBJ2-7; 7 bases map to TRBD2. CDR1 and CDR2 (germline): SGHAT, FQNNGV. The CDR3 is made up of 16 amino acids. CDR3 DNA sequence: TGTGCCAGCAGCCTAGATCTGCTAGCGGCCACCTACGAGCAGTACTTC. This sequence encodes CASSLDLLAATYEQYF.

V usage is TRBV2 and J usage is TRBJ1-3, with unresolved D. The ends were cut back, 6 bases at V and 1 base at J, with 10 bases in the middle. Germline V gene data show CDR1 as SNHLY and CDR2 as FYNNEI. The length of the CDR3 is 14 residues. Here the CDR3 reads CASSGWASGNTIYF. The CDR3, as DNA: TGTGCCAGCAGCGGCTGGGCGTCTGGAAACACCATATATTTT. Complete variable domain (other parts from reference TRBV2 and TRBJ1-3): EPEVTQTPSHQVTQMGQEVILRCVPISNHLYFYWYRQILGQKVEFLVSFYNNEISEKSEIFDDQFSVERPDGSNFTLKIRSTKLEDSAMYFCASSGWASGNTIYFGEGSWLTVV.

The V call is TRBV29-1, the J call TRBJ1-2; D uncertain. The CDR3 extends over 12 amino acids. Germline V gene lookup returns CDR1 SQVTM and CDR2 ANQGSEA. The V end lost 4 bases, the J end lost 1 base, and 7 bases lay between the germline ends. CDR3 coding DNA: TGCAGCGTTGGTGGCTTTAACTATGGCTACACCTTC. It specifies CSVGGFNYGYTF.

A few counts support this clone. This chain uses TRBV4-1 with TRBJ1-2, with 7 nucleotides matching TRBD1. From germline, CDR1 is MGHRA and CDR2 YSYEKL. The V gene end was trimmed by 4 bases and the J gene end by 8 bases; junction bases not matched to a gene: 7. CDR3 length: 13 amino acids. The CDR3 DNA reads TGCGCCAGCAGCCTTACAGGGGTAGGAGGCTACACCTTC. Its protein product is CASSLTGVGGYTF.

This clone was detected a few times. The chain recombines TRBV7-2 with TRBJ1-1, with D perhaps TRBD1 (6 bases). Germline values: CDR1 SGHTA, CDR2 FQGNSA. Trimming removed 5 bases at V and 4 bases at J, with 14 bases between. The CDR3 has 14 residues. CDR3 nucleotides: TGTGCCAGCAGCGTCAGCGCGGGGGCCACTGAAGCTTTCTTT. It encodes CASSVSAGATEAFF.